This T cell receptor beta chain is drawn from a study of cytomegalovirus exposure and HLA in healthy donors. This clone was recorded once. CDR1 is SGHRS and CDR2 is YFSETQ in the germline V gene. V gave up 2 bases and J gave up 7 bases; unmatched junction bases: 6. The CDR3 consists of 16 residues. The PCR employed 60 Vbeta primers together with 13 Jbeta primers. TCRdb keeps only in-frame clones here, not all; method: immunoSEQ multiplex PCR. The sample carries 130,000 or so clones, 77% recorded once. The receptor comes from a woman in her 40s in good health and CMV-seronegative. Sequencing was performed on PBMCs. This sequence joins TRBV5-1 and TRBJ2-7; 16 bases align to TRBD2. As DNA, the CDR3 is TGCGCCAGCAGCTTCGGGACTAGCGGGGGGGCCCGGGAGCAGTACTTC. This encodes CASSFGTSGGAREQYF.